The T cell receptor beta chain described here comes from a study of graft-versus-host responses after intestinal transplantation. Study details: Recipients obtained multivisceral, liver-intestinal, or isolated intestinal transplants. Tacrolimus and steroids were given for roughly 3 years to all recipients after anti-thymocyte globulin induction.

Libraries were prepared by immunoSEQ multiplex PCR; TCRdb keeps only in-frame clonotypes and omits some of them. The data contain some 110,000 clones, approximately 90% of them singletons. Germline CDR1 reads SGHVS; CDR2 reads FQNEAQ. The CDR3 sequence is 17 residues long. The junction had 8 bases not matched to a gene; V was cut back by 1 base and J by 1 base. Findings and limits, study-wide: Those patients showing graft-donor T cell macrochimerism displayed high graft-versus-host to host-versus-graft clonal ratios in allografts.

Concerning this clone: Its antigen is unknown.

J is TRBJ1-2 and V is TRBV7-8; 8 bases align to TRBD1. Specimen: unstimulated CD4+ T cells sorted from spleen or lymph node cells, collected before intestinal transplant. The sequence was obtained from a human donor who received an intestinal transplant. CDR3 coding DNA: TGTGCCAGCAGCTTAGAGTGGCAGGGGGCTTATAACTATGGCTACACCTTC. This encodes CASSLEWQGAYNYGYTF.